The 27 T cell receptor beta chains given below trace back to one sample, sequenced in a study of CD8 T cells in ankylosing spondylitis. TCRdb fed the 5' RACE reads into MiXCR, producing one record per CDR3 protein. The data contain approximately 250,000 distinct CDR3 sequences, roughly 8% of them singletons. Material for sequencing was blood, either unsorted or a sorted T cell fraction (not recorded which). Receptor source: a female donor with ankylosing spondylitis or in good health (not recorded which).

This clonotype showed up many times. Since no conserved phenylalanine or tryptophan closes the CDR3, a read error is the likely cause. The DNA is omitted, as the CDR3 cannot be located on it reliably, and the CDR3 follows TCRdb's listing. The chain has TRBV6-4 and TRBJ2-3; whether TRBD2, the table's D call, matches the DNA was not checked. Germline V lookup: CDR1 MRHNA, CDR2 SNTAGT. Both ends counted, the CDR3 spans 11 residues. The CDR3 here is CASSDPGLPLG.

This clonotype was seen many times. This chain joins TRBV6-5 and TRBJ2-7, with TRBD2 matching 10 bases. Germline lookup yields CDR1 MNHEY and CDR2 SVGAGI. The CDR3 has 16 residues. J gave up 5 bases and V 2 bases, and 9 bases lay outside the gene matches. CDR3 nucleotide sequence: TGTGCCAGCAGTTACCTAGCTAGCGGGAGTAGCCACGAGCAGTACTTC. Translating it yields CASSYLASGSSHEQYF.

This clonotype has a count of ten or more. This rearrangement joins TRBV11-2 to TRBJ2-1, with TRBD2 matching 11 bases. This CDR3 spans 12 amino acids. Germline V gene sequence: CDR1 SGHAT, CDR2 FQNNGV. Trimming at V came to 4 bases and at J to 15 bases, leaving 5 bases not matched to a gene. As DNA, the CDR3 is TGTGCCAGCAGCTCCACTCTAGCGGGAGGGTTCTTC. This gives the protein CASSSTLAGGFF. The whole variable domain, filled in from reference TRBV11-2 and TRBJ2-1, reads EAGVAQSPRYKIIEKRQSVAFWCNPISGHATLYWYQQILGQGPKLLIQFQNNGVVDDSQLPKDRFSAERLKGVDSTLKIQPAKLEDSAVYLCASSSTLAGGFFGPGTRLTVL.

There are a few counts of this clonotype. The chain joins TRBV11-2 to TRBJ2-1; 9 positions match TRBD2. The CDR3 spans 16 residues. CDR1 SGHAT and CDR2 FQNNGV come from the germline V gene. V lost 2 bases and J lost 11; bases outside the gene matches: 13. The CDR3 loop reads CASSLSPREGLRKQFF. The CDR3 DNA follows: TGTGCCAGCAGCTTATCGCCGCGGGAGGGCCTTCGAAAGCAGTTCTTC.

This clonotype has ten or more counts. The rearrangement links TRBV12-3 or TRBV12-4 to TRBJ1-2; the D is unclear. CDR3 size: 12 residues. V was pared by 7 bases and J by 4 bases, with 10 bases between. CDR3 sequence (DNA): TGTGCCAGCAACACCATACCCTATGGCTACACCTTC. It yields the protein CASNTIPYGYTF.

This clonotype was counted many times. The chain has TRBV5-1 and TRBJ2-3, with no clear D. From germline, CDR1 is SGHRS and CDR2 YFSETQ. V was clipped by 4 bases and J by 2 bases, with 8 bases between them. This CDR3 has 13 residues. CDR3 amino acids: CASSGDATDTQYF. The CDR3 DNA reads TGCGCCAGCAGCGGCGATGCCACAGATACGCAGTATTTT.

This clonotype has at least ten counts. The J gene is TRBJ1-2, the V gene TRBV20-1; no clear D. This CDR3 has 13 residues. V gave up 5 bases and J gave up 4 bases, with 14 bases separating them. From germline, CDR1 is DFQATT and CDR2 SNEGSKA (reference sequence). In nucleotides, the CDR3 is TGCAGTGCTTTATTACAGCCCCTCTATGGCTACACCTTC. Its protein product is CSALLQPLYGYTF.

The sample holds many counts of this clonotype. The rearrangement links TRBV20-1 to TRBJ2-1, with 7 bases aligning to TRBD2. CDR3 length equals 16 residues. From germline, CDR1 is DFQATT and CDR2 SNEGSKA (reference sequence). V was pared by 1 base and J by 4 bases, with 10 bases of the junction left unmatched. CDR3 sequence (DNA): TGCAGTGCTAGAGTAGCGGGCGGGACGGGTTACAATGAGCAGTTCTTC. Amino acid sequence: CSARVAGGTGYNEQFF.

The V gene is TRBV4-1, the J gene TRBJ2-1; the match to TRBD2 covers 7 bases. Per the germline V gene, CDR1 is MGHRA and CDR2 is YSYEKL. Trimming removed 2 bases from V and 7 bases from J; junction bases left unmatched: 11. The CDR3 runs 16 residues. The CDR3 here is CASSQTRAGDRNEQFF. The CDR3, as DNA: TGCGCCAGCAGCCAAACGAGGGCGGGAGACAGAAATGAGCAGTTCTTC.

DNA of the CDR3: TGTGCCACCAGCAGAGGAGCGGGAGGGCCAGTAGATACGCAGTATTTT. As protein: CATSRGAGGPVDTQYF. This chain uses TRBV15 with TRBJ2-3, with TRBD2 matching over 10 bases. With V trimmed by 1 base and J by 5 bases, 6 bases remained unmatched. Germline CDR1 reads LNHNV; CDR2 reads YYDKDF (reference sequence). The CDR3 contains 16 residues.

This clonotype was counted ten times or more. The chain joins TRBV7-8 to TRBJ2-1; 9 nucleotides match TRBD2. Germline CDR1 is SGHVS and CDR2 is FQNEAQ. The V gene end was trimmed by 4 bases and the J gene end by 4 bases; junction bases not matched to a gene: 8. This CDR3 contains 16 residues. The CDR3 sequence is CASSSFSGSLYNEQFF. The CDR3 nucleotides read TGTGCCAGCAGCTCGTTTAGCGGGAGTTTGTACAATGAGCAGTTCTTC.

The table lists this clonotype with a count of one. The chain couples TRBV4-2 to TRBJ2-4; D gene unclear. The CDR3 extends over 14 amino acids. Between the trimmed V and J ends, which lost 4 bases and 2 bases, there was a span of 9 bases. Germline CDR1 and CDR2: LGHNA and YNFKEQ. The CDR3 region is CASSPGLSKNIQYF. The DNA for the CDR3 is TGTGCCAGCAGCCCCGGGCTCTCCAAAAACATTCAGTACTTC.

V and J are TRBV4-2 and TRBJ2-7; 8 bases map to TRBD1. The J segment lost 3 bases and the V segment lost 4 bases, leaving 2 bases of the junction unmatched. Germline-derived CDR1 and CDR2 are LGHNA and YNFKEQ. The CDR3 is 13 amino acids. CDR3 nucleotides: TGTGCCAGCAGCCCCGACAGGGGCTACGAGCAGTACTTC. This encodes CASSPDRGYEQYF.

This clonotype occurred many times. The chain is built from TRBV3-1 and TRBJ2-6; no definite D call. The CDR3 runs 15 residues. Germline loops: CDR1 LGHDT, CDR2 YNNKEL (reference sequence). V was clipped by 4 bases and J by 4 bases, with 11 bases between them. Here the CDR3 reads CASSPTLSGANVLTF. In DNA form, the CDR3 reads TGTGCCAGCAGCCCCACCCTCTCGGGGGCCAACGTCCTGACTTTC.

This clonotype was recorded many times. The chain recombines TRBV6-1 with TRBJ2-6; D is undetermined. V lost 10 bases and J 0 bases, leaving 10 bases between the germline ends. The CDR3 spans 14 residues. CDR1 is MNHNS and CDR2 is SASEGT in the germline V gene. CDR3 in amino acids: CATSGVSGANVLTF. The DNA of the CDR3 is TGTGCCACCTCTGGGGTCTCTGGGGCCAACGTCCTGACTTTC.

This clonotype was recorded at least ten times. CDR3 in amino acids: CSVEGSNEQFF. In nucleotides, the CDR3 is TGCAGCGTTGAAGGGTCCAATGAGCAGTTCTTC. The chain carries TRBV29-1 and TRBJ2-1; no clear D. The CDR3 is 11 amino acids. V shed 1 base and J shed 6 bases, with 4 bases lying between them. CDR1 SQVTM and CDR2 ANQGSEA come from the germline V gene.

This clonotype was counted at least ten times. The V gene is TRBV7-2, the J gene TRBJ2-5; 8 bases are shared with TRBD1. Germline V CDR1 and CDR2: SGHTA, FQGNSA. The CDR3 contains 13 residues. Losses at the gene ends were 6 bases for V and 3 bases for J; bases not matched to a gene: 3. The CDR3 nucleotides are TGTGCCAGCAGGAAGACAGGGGAAGAGACCCAGTACTTC. It codes for CASRKTGEETQYF.

The chain has TRBV7-9 and TRBJ1-2; D is undetermined. The CDR3 has 12 amino acids. The V end lost 6 bases, the J end lost 7 bases, and 12 bases lay between the germline ends. The germline CDR1 and CDR2 sequences are SEHNR and FQNEAQ (reference sequence). DNA for the CDR3: TGTGCCAGCAGATTGGAAGGGAGTGGCTACACCTTC. It translates to CASRLEGSGYTF.

This clonotype was counted ten times or more. The chain couples TRBV29-1 to TRBJ2-6; 7 nucleotides line up with TRBD1. This CDR3 has 15 residues. Unmatched junction bases numbered 5, after V lost 6 bases and J lost 0 bases. Looked up from germline, CDR1 is SQVTM and CDR2 is ANQGSEA. The CDR3 here is CSVSQGSSGANVLTF. The DNA for the CDR3 is TGCAGCGTGTCACAGGGGAGCTCTGGGGCCAACGTCCTGACTTTC. Complete variable domain (other parts from reference TRBV29-1 and TRBJ2-6): SAVISQKPSRDICQRGTSLTIQCQVDSQVTMMFWYRQQPGQSLTLIATANQGSEATYESGFVIDKFPISRPNLTFSTLTVSNMSPEDSSIYLCSVSQGSSGANVLTFGAGSRLTVL.

This clonotype showed up many times. The V and J genes are TRBV4-2 and TRBJ1-5; no definite D call. The CDR3 has 14 residues. V shed 4 bases and J shed 4 bases, with 11 bases lying between them. Germline V gene data show CDR1 as LGHNA and CDR2 as YNFKEQ. The CDR3 sequence: CASSPGSSNQPQHF. The CDR3, as DNA: TGTGCCAGCAGCCCGGGCAGCTCAAATCAGCCCCAGCATTTT.

The V gene is TRBV29-1, the J gene TRBJ1-1, with D perhaps TRBD1 (6 bases). Germline loops: CDR1 SQVTM, CDR2 ANQGSEA. V dropped 3 bases and J dropped 1 base, with 12 bases sitting between them. This CDR3 comprises 14 residues. CDR3 coding DNA: TGCAGCGTTGAGGGCGTCAGGGGGAACACTGAAGCTTTCTTT. Its protein is CSVEGVRGNTEAFF. Together with reference TRBV29-1 and TRBJ1-1, the CDR3 gives the full variable domain: SAVISQKPSRDICQRGTSLTIQCQVDSQVTMMFWYRQQPGQSLTLIATANQGSEATYESGFVIDKFPISRPNLTFSTLTVSNMSPEDSSIYLCSVEGVRGNTEAFFGQGTRLTVV.

This clonotype was found many times. The gene calls are TRBV28 and TRBJ1-1, with a tentative D call TRBD1 (5 bases). The V end lost 6 bases, the J end lost 4 bases, and 21 bases lay between the germline ends. The CDR3 runs to 16 residues. Germline CDR1 MDHEN, CDR2 SYDVKM. The CDR3 reads CASSISDTLRGTEAFF. In DNA form, the CDR3 reads TGTGCCAGCAGCATTTCGGACACCCTTCGTGGCACTGAAGCTTTCTTT.

There are many counts of this clonotype. The genes are TRBV12-3 or TRBV12-4 and TRBJ1-5; TRBD1 might be the D (5 bases). This CDR3 has 16 amino acids. Trimming removed 3 bases at V and 9 bases at J, with 21 bases between. This CDR3 is CASSFLARGPFPPQHF. CDR3 nucleotides: TGTGCCAGCAGTTTTTTAGCGAGGGGTCCCTTTCCGCCCCAGCATTTT.

This clonotype appeared many times. The chain uses TRBV14 and TRBJ2-2; D may correspond to TRBD1 or TRBD2 (5 bases each). In germline, CDR1 is SGHDN, CDR2 FVKESK. Trimming removed 4 bases from V and 5 bases from J, with 11 bases in between. This CDR3 spans 14 amino acids. The CDR3 region has the DNA TGTGCCAGCAGCCGGACAAGAGGGACCGGGGAGCTGTTTTTT. This codes for CASSRTRGTGELFF.

This clonotype was recorded at least ten times. V and J are TRBV29-1 and TRBJ2-7; tentative D call: TRBD1 (5 bases). With 4 bases removed from V and 2 bases from J, the gap between germline ends came to 9 bases. Germline V gene sequence: CDR1 SQVTM, CDR2 ANQGSEA. The CDR3 sequence is 12 residues long. The CDR3 DNA reads TGCAGCGTTGTCCTGACAGCCTACGAGCAGTACTTC. Translated: CSVVLTAYEQYF.

This clonotype was seen at least ten times. The rearrangement uses TRBV11-2 and TRBJ2-3; tentatively, D is TRBD1 (6 bases). CDR3 length: 15 amino acids. V gave up 0 bases and J gave up 3 bases, with 10 bases separating them. Germline assignment: CDR1 SGHAT and CDR2 FQNNGV. The CDR3 here is CASSLEDRGTDTQYF. CDR3 DNA sequence: TGTGCCAGCAGCTTAGAGGACAGAGGGACAGATACGCAGTATTTT.

A few counts support this clonotype. The CDR3 loop reads CATAREAGQPQHF. The CDR3 nucleotides are TGTGCCACCGCGAGGGAGGCTGGTCAGCCCCAGCATTTT. V is TRBV7-9 and J is TRBJ1-5; no firm D call. The V and J ends lost 10 bases and 6 bases respectively, with 16 bases between them. Per the germline V gene, CDR1 is SEHNR and CDR2 is FQNEAQ (reference sequence). There are 13 residues in the CDR3.